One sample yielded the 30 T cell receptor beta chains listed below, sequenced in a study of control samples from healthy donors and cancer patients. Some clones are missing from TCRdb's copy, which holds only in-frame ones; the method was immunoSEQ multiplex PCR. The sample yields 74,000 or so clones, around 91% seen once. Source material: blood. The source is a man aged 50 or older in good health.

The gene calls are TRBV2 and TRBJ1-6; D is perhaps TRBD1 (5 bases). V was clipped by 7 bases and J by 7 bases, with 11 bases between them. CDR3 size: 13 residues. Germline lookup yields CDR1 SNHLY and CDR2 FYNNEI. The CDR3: CASTGTWNSPLHF. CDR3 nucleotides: TGTGCCAGCACCGGGACCTGGAATTCACCCCTCCACTTT.

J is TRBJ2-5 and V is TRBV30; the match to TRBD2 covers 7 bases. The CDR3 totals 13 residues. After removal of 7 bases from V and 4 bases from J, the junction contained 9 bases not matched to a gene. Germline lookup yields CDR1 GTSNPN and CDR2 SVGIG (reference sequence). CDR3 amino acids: CASVGGAGETQYF. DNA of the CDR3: TGTGCCTCGGTGGGAGGGGCTGGAGAGACCCAGTACTTC.

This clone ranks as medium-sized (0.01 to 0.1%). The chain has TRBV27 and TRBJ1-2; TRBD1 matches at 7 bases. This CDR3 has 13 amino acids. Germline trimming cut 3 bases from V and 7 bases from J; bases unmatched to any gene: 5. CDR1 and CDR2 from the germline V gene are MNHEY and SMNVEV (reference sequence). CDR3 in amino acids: CASSFSRTGGYTF. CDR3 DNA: TGTGCCAGCAGTTTTTCCAGGACAGGTGGCTACACCTTC.

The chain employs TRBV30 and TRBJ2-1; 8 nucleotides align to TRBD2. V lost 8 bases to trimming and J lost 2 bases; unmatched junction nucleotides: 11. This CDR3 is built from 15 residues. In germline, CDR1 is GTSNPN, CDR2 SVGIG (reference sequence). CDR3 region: CAGTPGLGTYNEQFF. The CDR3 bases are TGTGCCGGTACACCGGGACTAGGGACCTACAATGAGCAGTTCTTC.

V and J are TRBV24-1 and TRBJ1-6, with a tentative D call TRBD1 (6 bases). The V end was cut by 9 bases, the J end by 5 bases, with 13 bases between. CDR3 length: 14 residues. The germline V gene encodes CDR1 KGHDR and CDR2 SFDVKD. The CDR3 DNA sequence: TGTGCCACCGGGCCCCCAGGGGATAATTCACCCCTCCACTTT. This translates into CATGPPGDNSPLHF.

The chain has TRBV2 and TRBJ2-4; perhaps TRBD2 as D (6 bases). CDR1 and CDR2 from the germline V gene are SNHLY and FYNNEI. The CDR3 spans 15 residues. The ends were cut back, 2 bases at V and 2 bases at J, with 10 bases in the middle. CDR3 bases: TGTGCCAGCAGTGAACAGGAGGGGACCAAAAACATTCAGTACTTC. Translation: CASSEQEGTKNIQYF.

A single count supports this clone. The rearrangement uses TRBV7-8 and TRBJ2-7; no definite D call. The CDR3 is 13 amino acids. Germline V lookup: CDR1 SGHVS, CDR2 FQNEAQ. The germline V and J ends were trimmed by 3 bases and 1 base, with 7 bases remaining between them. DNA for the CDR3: TGTGCCAGCAGCTTGGCGGAGTCCTACGAGCAGTACTTC. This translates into CASSLAESYEQYF.

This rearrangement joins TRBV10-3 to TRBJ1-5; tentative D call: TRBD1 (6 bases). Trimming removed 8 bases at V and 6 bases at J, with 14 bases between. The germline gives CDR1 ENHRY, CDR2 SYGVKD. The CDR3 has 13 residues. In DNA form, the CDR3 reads TGTGCCATCCGGGGGGCCGAAGCTCAGCCCCAGCATTTT. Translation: CAIRGAEAQPQHF.

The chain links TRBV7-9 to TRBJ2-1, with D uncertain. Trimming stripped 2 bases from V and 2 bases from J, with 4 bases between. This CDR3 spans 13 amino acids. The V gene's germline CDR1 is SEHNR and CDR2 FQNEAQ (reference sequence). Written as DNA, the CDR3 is TGTGCCAGCAGCTTAACCACCTACAATGAGCAGTTCTTC. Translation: CASSLTTYNEQFF.

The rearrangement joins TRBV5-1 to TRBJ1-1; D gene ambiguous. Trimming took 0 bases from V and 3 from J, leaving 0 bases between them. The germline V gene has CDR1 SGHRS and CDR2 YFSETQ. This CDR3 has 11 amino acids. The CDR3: CASSLDTEAFF. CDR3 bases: TGCGCCAGCAGCTTGGACACTGAAGCTTTCTTT.

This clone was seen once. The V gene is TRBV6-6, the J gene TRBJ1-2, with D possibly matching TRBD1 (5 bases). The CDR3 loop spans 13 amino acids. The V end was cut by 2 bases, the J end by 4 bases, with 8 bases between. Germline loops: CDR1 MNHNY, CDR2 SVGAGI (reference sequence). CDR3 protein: CASSYPGVYGYTF. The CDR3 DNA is TGTGCCAGCAGTTACCCGGGGGTCTATGGCTACACCTTC.

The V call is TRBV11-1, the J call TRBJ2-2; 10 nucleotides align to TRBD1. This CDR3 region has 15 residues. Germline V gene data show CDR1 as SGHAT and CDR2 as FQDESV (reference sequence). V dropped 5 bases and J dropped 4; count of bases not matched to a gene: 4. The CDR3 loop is CASSVRTGGTGELFF. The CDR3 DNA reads TGTGCCAGCAGCGTTAGGACAGGGGGCACCGGGGAGCTGTTTTTT.

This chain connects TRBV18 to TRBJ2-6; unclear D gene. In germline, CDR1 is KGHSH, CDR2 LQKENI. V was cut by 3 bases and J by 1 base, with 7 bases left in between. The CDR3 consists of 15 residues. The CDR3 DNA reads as TGTGCCAGCTCACCGGGATCTTCTGGGGCCAACGTCCTGACTTTC. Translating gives CASSPGSSGANVLTF.

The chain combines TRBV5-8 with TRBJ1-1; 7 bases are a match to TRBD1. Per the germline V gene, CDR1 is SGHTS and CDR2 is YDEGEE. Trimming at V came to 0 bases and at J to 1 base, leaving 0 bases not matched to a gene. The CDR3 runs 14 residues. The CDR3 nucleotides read TGTGCCAGCAGCTTGGACAGGGGGAACACTGAAGCTTTCTTT. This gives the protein CASSLDRGNTEAFF.

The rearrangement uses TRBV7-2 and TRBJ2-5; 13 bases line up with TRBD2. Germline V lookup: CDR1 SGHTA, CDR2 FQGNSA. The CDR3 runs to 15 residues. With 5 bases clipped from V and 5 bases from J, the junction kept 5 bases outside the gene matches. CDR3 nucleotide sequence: TGTGCCAGCAGCCTAGGACTAGCGGGGGTCGAGACCCAGTACTTC. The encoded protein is CASSLGLAGVETQYF.

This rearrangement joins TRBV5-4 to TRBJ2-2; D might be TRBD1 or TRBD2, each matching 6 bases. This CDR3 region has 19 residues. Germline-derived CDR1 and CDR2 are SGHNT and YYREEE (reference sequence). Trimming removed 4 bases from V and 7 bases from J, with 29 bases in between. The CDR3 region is CASSPGLLGLGGAGGELFF. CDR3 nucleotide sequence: TGTGCCAGCAGCCCAGGACTATTGGGCTTGGGGGGCGCGGGCGGGGAGCTGTTTTTT.

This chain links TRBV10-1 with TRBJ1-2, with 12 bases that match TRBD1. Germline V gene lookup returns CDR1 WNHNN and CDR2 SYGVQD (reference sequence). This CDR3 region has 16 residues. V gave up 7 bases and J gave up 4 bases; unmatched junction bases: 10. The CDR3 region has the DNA TGCGCCAGCACTACCCCCCGGGACAGGGGGCCCTATGGCTACACCTTC. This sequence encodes CASTTPRDRGPYGYTF.

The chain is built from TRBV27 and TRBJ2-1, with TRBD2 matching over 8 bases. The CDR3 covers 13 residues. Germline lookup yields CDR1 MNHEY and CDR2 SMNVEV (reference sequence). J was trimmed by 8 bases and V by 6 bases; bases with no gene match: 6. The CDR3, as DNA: TGTGCCAGCAGGGGACTAGGGGAAGATGAGCAGTTCTTC. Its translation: CASRGLGEDEQFF.

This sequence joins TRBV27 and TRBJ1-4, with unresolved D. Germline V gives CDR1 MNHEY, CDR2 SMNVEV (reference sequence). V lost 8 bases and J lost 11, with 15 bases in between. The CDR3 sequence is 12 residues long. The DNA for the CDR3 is TGTGCCAGCGGAAAACCGGGCAATAAACTGTTTTTT. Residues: CASGKPGNKLFF. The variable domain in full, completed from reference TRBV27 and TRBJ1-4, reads EAQVTQNPRYLITVTGKKLTVTCSQNMNHEYMSWYRQDPGLGLRQIYYSMNVEVTDKGDVPEGYKVSRKEKRNFPLILESPSPNQTSLYFCASGKPGNKLFFGSGTQLSVL.

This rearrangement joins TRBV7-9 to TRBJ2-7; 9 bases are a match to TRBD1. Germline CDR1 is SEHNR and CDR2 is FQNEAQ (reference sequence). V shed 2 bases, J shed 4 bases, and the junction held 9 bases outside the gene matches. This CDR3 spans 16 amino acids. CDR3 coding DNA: TGTGCCAGCAGCTTAAGTTTAGGGACAGGGAGATACGAGCAGTACTTC. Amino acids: CASSLSLGTGRYEQYF.

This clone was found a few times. CDR3 DNA: TGCGCCAGCAGCTTGGGGTCGACAGGGGGCAGCTATGGCTACACCTTC. This codes for CASSLGSTGGSYGYTF. V and J are TRBV5-1 and TRBJ1-2, with 10 nucleotides matching TRBD1. The germline V gene encodes CDR1 SGHRS and CDR2 YFSETQ. The CDR3 length is 16 residues. V shed 0 bases, J shed 4 bases, and the junction held 6 bases outside the gene matches.

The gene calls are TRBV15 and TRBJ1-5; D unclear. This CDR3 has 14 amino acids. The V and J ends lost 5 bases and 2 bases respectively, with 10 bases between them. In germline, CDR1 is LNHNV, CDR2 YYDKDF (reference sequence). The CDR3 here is CATSGGDGNQPQHF. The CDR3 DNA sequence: TGTGCCACCAGCGGTGGCGATGGCAATCAGCCCCAGCATTTT.

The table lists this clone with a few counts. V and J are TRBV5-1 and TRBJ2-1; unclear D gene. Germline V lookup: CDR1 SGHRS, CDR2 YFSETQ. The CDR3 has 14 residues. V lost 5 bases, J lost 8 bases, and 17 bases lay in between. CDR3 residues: CASSRPDRTDEQFF. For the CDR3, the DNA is TGCGCCAGCAGTCGGCCAGACCGGACGGATGAGCAGTTCTTC. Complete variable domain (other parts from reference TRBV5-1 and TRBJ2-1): KAGVTQTPRYLIKTRGQQVTLSCSPISGHRSVSWYQQTPGQGLQFLFEYFSETQRNKGNFPGRFSGRQFSNSRSEMNVSTLELGDSALYLCASSRPDRTDEQFFGPGTRLTVL.

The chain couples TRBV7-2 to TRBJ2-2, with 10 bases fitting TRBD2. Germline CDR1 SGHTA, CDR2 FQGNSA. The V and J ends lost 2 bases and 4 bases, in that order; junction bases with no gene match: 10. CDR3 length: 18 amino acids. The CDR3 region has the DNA TGTGCCAGCAGCTTATTCAGCGGGGGGGCCTCGGGCACCGGGGAGCTGTTTTTT. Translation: CASSLFSGGASGTGELFF.

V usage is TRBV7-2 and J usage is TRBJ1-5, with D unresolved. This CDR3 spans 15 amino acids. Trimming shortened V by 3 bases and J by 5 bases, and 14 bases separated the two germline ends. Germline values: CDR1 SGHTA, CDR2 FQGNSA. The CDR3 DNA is TGTGCCAGCAGCTTCACAAGTCGGCCTGATCAGCCCCAGCATTTT. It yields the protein CASSFTSRPDQPQHF.

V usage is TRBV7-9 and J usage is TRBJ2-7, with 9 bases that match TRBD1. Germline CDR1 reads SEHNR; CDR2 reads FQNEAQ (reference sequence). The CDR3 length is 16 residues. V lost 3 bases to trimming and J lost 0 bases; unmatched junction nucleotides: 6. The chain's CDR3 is CASSFGTGGYSYEQYF. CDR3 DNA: TGTGCCAGCAGCTTCGGAACAGGGGGCTACTCCTACGAGCAGTACTTC. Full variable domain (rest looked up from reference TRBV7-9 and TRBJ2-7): DTGVSQNPRHKITKRGQNVTFRCDPISEHNRLYWYRQTLGQGPEFLTYFQNEAQLEKSRLLSDRFSAERPKGSFSTLEIQRTEQGDSAMYLCASSFGTGGYSYEQYFGPGTRLTVT.

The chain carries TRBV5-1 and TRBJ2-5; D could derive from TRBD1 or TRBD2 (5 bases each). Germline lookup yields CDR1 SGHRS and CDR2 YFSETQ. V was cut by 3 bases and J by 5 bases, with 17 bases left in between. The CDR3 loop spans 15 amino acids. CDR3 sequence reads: CASSSGPTDGETQYF. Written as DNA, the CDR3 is TGCGCCAGCAGCTCGGGACCAACTGACGGGGAGACCCAGTACTTC.

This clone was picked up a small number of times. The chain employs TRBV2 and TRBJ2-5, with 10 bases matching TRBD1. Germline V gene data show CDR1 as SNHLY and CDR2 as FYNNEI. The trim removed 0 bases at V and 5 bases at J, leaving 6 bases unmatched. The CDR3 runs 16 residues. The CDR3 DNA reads TGTGCCAGCAGTGAAGCGTTTGGGACAGGGGACGAGACCCAGTACTTC. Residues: CASSEAFGTGDETQYF.

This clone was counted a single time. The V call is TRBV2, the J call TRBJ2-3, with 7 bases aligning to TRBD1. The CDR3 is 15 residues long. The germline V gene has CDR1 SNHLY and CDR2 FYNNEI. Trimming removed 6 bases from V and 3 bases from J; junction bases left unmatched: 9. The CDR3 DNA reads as TGTGCCAGCAGCGATCGGACAGGCAGAACAGATACGCAGTATTTT. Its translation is CASSDRTGRTDTQYF.

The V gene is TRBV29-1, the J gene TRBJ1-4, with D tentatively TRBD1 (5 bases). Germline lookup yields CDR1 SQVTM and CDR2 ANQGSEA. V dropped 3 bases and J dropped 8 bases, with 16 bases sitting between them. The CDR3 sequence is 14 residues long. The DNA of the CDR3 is TGCAGCGTTGATTCCGGGACCGGGGTAGAAAAACTGTTTTTT. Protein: CSVDSGTGVEKLFF.